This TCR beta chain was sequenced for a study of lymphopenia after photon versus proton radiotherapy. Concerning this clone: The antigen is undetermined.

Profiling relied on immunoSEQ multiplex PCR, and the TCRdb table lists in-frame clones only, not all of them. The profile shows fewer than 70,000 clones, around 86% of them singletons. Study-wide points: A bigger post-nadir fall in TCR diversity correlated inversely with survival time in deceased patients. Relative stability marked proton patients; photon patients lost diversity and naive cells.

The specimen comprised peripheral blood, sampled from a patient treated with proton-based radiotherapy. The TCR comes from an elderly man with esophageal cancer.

The CDR3 region is CASSLATSPYEQYF. The CDR3 nucleotides read TGTGCCAGCAGCTTAGCGACTTCCCCCTACGAGCAGTACTTC. This rearrangement joins TRBV7-9 to TRBJ2-7; D gene unclear. The V gene lost 0 bases and the J gene lost 2 bases, with 8 bases spanning the gap. The germline gives CDR1 SEHNR, CDR2 FQNEAQ (reference sequence). This CDR3 has 14 amino acids.